The source of this TCR beta chain is a study of T cells in tumors and immune-related adverse events (dated by TCRdb to the early 2020s). Using the immunoSEQ assay, the TCR beta locus was amplified and sequenced, producing bulk TCR Vbeta CDR3 data. In the source study's methods: CDR3s were excluded if they were non-productive, were shorter than 7 amino acids, or did not start with C or end with F/W. Only specimens with at least 1000 reads were analysed, and clonotypes were defined at the amino acid level. To compute clonality, Pielou's evenness was subtracted from 1. To equalize library sizes, abundance-weighted random subsampling with replacement was performed and repeated 100 times so that 95% confidence intervals could be reported. The Morisita overlap index was used to quantify repertoire overlap, and the top 40 clones in each specimen were examined for overlap with the irAE. Not all clones reach the TCRdb copy of this immuneACCESS table, which keeps in-frame sequences only. Checked studies attribute under half of the gap to unresolved V genes and leave the rest unexplained. Clone size and the V and J calls come from that table; the DNA yielded D and trimming. The sample table contains 10,000 or so clones; only one count was recorded for roughly 92% of them. The biggest ten clones account for approximately 1.5% of the sample.

In the paper's terms, the treatment or condition label means: nivolumab (PD-1 blockade) given before sampling. The DNeasy Blood and Tissue Kit was used to extract DNA from the formalin-fixed paraffin-embedded specimens. On this clone: There is no known antigen for this receptor. Qualities for individual bases were not recorded, and no much larger clone is one base off.

The germline V gene specifies SGHDT as CDR1 and YYEEEE as CDR2. The CDR3 measures 15 amino acids from cysteine to phenylalanine. The only DNA kept is the CDR3, 45 bases in frame from the first base. Trimming at the junction amounts to 0 bases on V and 7 bases on J, and the germline ends lie 16 bases apart. This TCR was recovered from a female donor with metastatic renal cell carcinoma. The rearrangement joined TRBV5-6 to TRBJ1-1, with a weak D call of TRBD1 (5 bases match). The sample here was lymph node tissue, taken from a patient treated with anti-PD-1 therapy. At the DNA level, the sequence is TGTGCCAGCAGCTTGGAGGGGTGGGGGACCAGTGAAGCTTTCTTT. It specifies CASSLEGWGTSEAFF. The CDR3, completed at both ends by the reference TRBV5-6 and TRBJ1-1 genes, gives the full variable domain DAGVTQSPTHLIKTRGQQVTLRCSPKSGHDTVSWYQQALGQGPQFIFQYYEEEERQRGNFPDRFSGHQFPNYSSELNVNALLLGDSALYLCASSLEGWGTSEAFFGQGTRLTVV.